The next 29 T cell receptor beta chains were all read from a single sample in a study of blood T cells in healthy people across ages. Combining a sample-barcoded 5' primer with a J-beta primer mix, a second PCR ran for 7 to 11 cycles. TCRdb reprocessed the 5' RACE reads via MiXCR and lists one record per CDR3 protein. Of around 1,500,000 distinct CDR3 sequences in the sample, roughly 45% are singletons; the top ten hold roughly 7.9%. The sample taken for sequencing was blood. The receptor source for this set is a woman younger than 30 in good health.

Notes on this clonotype: The junction departs from the called germline gene at one end, perhaps through a read error. The chain carries TRBV5-1 and TRBJ1-1; D call uncertain. Germline loops: CDR1 SGHRS, CDR2 YFSETQ. The CDR3 has 15 residues. DNA for the CDR3: TGCGCCAGCAGCTTAGAGGTCTCTTTGAACACTGGAGCTTTCTTT. As protein: CASSLEVSLNTGAFF.

This clonotype was counted only a few times. The gene calls are TRBV12-3 or TRBV12-4 and TRBJ2-4; 7 nucleotides match TRBD1. The CDR3 spans 14 residues. J lost 8 bases, V lost 4 bases, and 8 bases had no gene match. CDR3 residues: CASSSTGAVDIQYF. CDR3 DNA sequence: TGTGCCAGCAGTTCTACAGGGGCTGTGGACATTCAGTACTTC.

Only a few counts were recorded for this clonotype. The chain carries TRBV7-9 and TRBJ2-5; 7 bases are shared with TRBD1. Germline V gives CDR1 SEHNR, CDR2 FQNEAQ (reference sequence). CDR3 size: 13 residues. V was clipped by 6 bases and J by 5 bases; unmatched bases: 6. The CDR3 coding sequence is TGTGCCAGCAGTTGGACAGGACCGGAGACCCAGTACTTC. It codes for CASSWTGPETQYF.

The chain has TRBV20-1 and TRBJ2-5; possible D gene TRBD2, 5 bases. The J call is doubtful: the DNA matches TRBJ2-7 better. There are 14 residues in the CDR3. Germline CDR1 is DFQATT and CDR2 is SNEGSKA (reference sequence). The CDR3 protein is CSARGLGSSYEQYF. CDR3 bases: TGCAGTGCTAGGGGTCTAGGGAGCTCCTACGAGCAGTACTTC.

This clonotype was detected only a few times. The chain is built from TRBV7-6 and TRBJ2-7; TRBD1 might be the D (6 bases). V was clipped by 5 bases and J by 3 bases, with 14 bases between them. Per germline, CDR1 SGHVS and CDR2 FNYEAQ. The CDR3 loop spans 14 amino acids. The CDR3 DNA reads as TGTGCCAGCAGCCCGGACAGCCGGGACTACGAGCAGTACTTC. It specifies CASSPDSRDYEQYF. The variable domain in full, completed from reference TRBV7-6 and TRBJ2-7, reads GAGVSQSPRYKVTKRGQDVALRCDPISGHVSLYWYRQALGQGPEFLTYFNYEAQQDKSGLPNDRFSAERPEGSISTLTIQRTEQRDSAMYRCASSPDSRDYEQYFGPGTRLTVT.

This clonotype has a count of ten or more. A much larger clone differs by one base, so this may be a read error. J is TRBJ2-7 and V is TRBV12-3 or TRBV12-4; 10 nucleotides align to TRBD1. The CDR3 is made up of 14 amino acids. Trimming removed 6 bases from V and 2 bases from J; junction bases left unmatched: 4. Here the CDR3 DNA reads TGTGCCAGCAGCACCGGGACAGGGGCCTACGAGCAGTACTTC. It translates to CASSTGTGAYEQYF.

This chain uses TRBV5-1 with TRBJ2-3; D tentatively fits TRBD1 or TRBD2 (6 bases each). The CDR3 is made up of 16 amino acids. Trimming pared 4 bases from V and 0 bases from J, leaving 15 bases between. Germline V gene lookup returns CDR1 SGHRS and CDR2 YFSETQ. The CDR3 nucleotides are TGCGCCAGCAGCCCGCTCGGGGGCAGGAGCACAGATACGCAGTATTTT. This gives the protein CASSPLGGRSTDTQYF.

This chain joins TRBV27 and TRBJ1-2, with D perhaps TRBD1 (5 bases). Germline CDR1 reads MNHEY; CDR2 reads SMNVEV (reference sequence). The CDR3 contains 13 residues. The germline V and J ends were trimmed by 2 bases and 6 bases, with 10 bases remaining between them. The CDR3 loop reads CASSLGAADGYTF. The CDR3 DNA is TGTGCCAGCAGTTTAGGGGCGGCGGATGGCTACACCTTC.

This clonotype was seen a handful of times. The V gene is TRBV6-6, the J gene TRBJ2-1; 8 bases match TRBD2. Germline values: CDR1 MNHNY, CDR2 SVGAGI (reference sequence). V lost 2 bases, J lost 5 bases, and 8 bases stayed unmatched. This CDR3 contains 16 residues. The CDR3 DNA follows: TGTGCCAGCAGTTACCCCAGCGGGAGAGTCAACAATGAGCAGTTCTTC. Protein sequence: CASSYPSGRVNNEQFF.

About this clonotype: Germline and junction disagree at one end, which may indicate a read error. J is TRBJ2-7 and V is TRBV10-3, with D perhaps matching TRBD1 (5 bases). The germline gives CDR1 ENHRY, CDR2 SYGVKD. The CDR3 length is 14 residues. The CDR3: CVISNPTGSYEQYF. In nucleotides, the CDR3 is TGTGTCATCAGCAACCCCACAGGATCCTACGAGCAGTACTTC.

As regards this clonotype: A read error may be the cause here, since a much bigger clone is one base away. This chain links TRBV10-3 with TRBJ2-7; 14 positions agree with TRBD2. V dropped 7 bases and J dropped 7; count of bases not matched to a gene: 12. Germline V CDR1 and CDR2: ENHRY, SYGVKD. The length of the CDR3 is 16 residues. The DNA for the CDR3 is TGTGCCATCACCCAGGAGGGGACTAGCGGGAGATCTGAGCAGTACTTC. Translating gives CAITQEGTSGRSEQYF.

The J gene is TRBJ1-1, the V gene TRBV20-1; a possible D gene is TRBD1 (6 bases). Germline V gene lookup returns CDR1 DFQATT and CDR2 SNEGSKA (reference sequence). This CDR3 has 13 residues. The V and J ends lost 5 bases and 1 base respectively, with 11 bases between them. CDR3 nucleotide sequence: TGCAGTGCTCCCCGACAGGAGAACACTGAAGCTTTCTTT. Protein product: CSAPRQENTEAFF.

This chain links TRBV20-1 with TRBJ2-5, with D uncertain. CDR1 and CDR2 from the germline V gene are DFQATT and SNEGSKA (reference sequence). Trimming pared 3 bases from V and 2 bases from J, leaving 13 bases between. The CDR3 runs to 14 residues. This CDR3 reads CSARGLATQETQYF. The CDR3 bases are TGCAGTGCTAGGGGCCTGGCGACTCAAGAGACCCAGTACTTC.

For this clonotype: This may be a read error: a much more frequent sequence differs by one nucleotide. The V and J genes are TRBV29-1 and TRBJ1-2; D is uncertain. V lost 8 bases and J lost 1, with 17 bases in between. CDR1 and CDR2 (germline): SQVTM, ANQGSEA. This CDR3 contains 14 residues. CDR3 sequence (DNA): TGCAGCATCGACCCTGGGGATATTAACTATGGCTACACCTTC. This translates into CSIDPGDINYGYTF. The variable domain in full, completed from reference TRBV29-1 and TRBJ1-2, reads SAVISQKPSRDICQRGTSLTIQCQVDSQVTMMFWYRQQPGQSLTLIATANQGSEATYESGFVIDKFPISRPNLTFSTLTVSNMSPEDSSIYLCSIDPGDINYGYTFGSGTRLTVV.

This clonotype has ten or more counts. This chain uses TRBV6-4 with TRBJ1-5, with 8 positions matching TRBD1. Trimming at V came to 3 bases and at J to 7 bases, leaving 8 bases not matched to a gene. Looked up from germline, CDR1 is MRHNA and CDR2 is SNTAGT. This CDR3 has 15 amino acids. DNA of the CDR3: TGTGCCAGCAGTGAGGAAGCGGGGACAGGACAGCCCCAGCATTTT. It yields the protein CASSEEAGTGQPQHF.

This clonotype was counted a few times. The chain is built from TRBV3-1 and TRBJ1-2, with 7 bases identical to TRBD1. The germline V gene has CDR1 LGHDT and CDR2 YNNKEL (reference sequence). This CDR3 spans 15 amino acids. Unmatched junction bases numbered 3, after V lost 0 bases and J lost 2 bases. The CDR3 DNA reads as TGTGCCAGCAGCCAAGACCGACAGGGAAACTATGGCTACACCTTC. The encoded protein is CASSQDRQGNYGYTF.

This clonotype was seen a handful of times. This chain connects TRBV27 to TRBJ1-1; D remains unclear. Per germline, CDR1 MNHEY and CDR2 SMNVEV (reference sequence). The V end lost 2 bases, the J end lost 1 base, and 8 bases lay between the germline ends. The CDR3 is 14 amino acids. CDR3 sequence (DNA): TGTGCCAGCAGTTTAGTACGGGAGAACACTGAAGCTTTCTTT. Its translation is CASSLVRENTEAFF.

This chain links TRBV6-5 with TRBJ2-7; D is unclear. Trimming cost V 7 bases and J 7 bases, with 20 bases left between them. This CDR3 contains 14 residues. Germline V gene data show CDR1 as MNHEY and CDR2 as SVGAGI. The CDR3 DNA is TGTGCCAGCACCGGACCCTCGGTGTCCAATGAGCAGTACTTC. It codes for CASTGPSVSNEQYF.

The CDR3 DNA reads TGTGCCAGCAGTTCTTTAGGCCGGGCTTCGAAGGGCTACACCTTC. Translated, it gives CASSSLGRASKGYTF. The rearrangement uses TRBV6-5 and TRBJ1-2; D unclear. The CDR3 consists of 15 residues. Germline V gene sequence: CDR1 MNHEY, CDR2 SVGAGI. V was clipped by 4 bases and J by 8 bases, with 20 bases between them.

This clonotype has a single count. The chain employs TRBV20-1 and TRBJ2-4; tentatively, D is TRBD1 or TRBD2 (6 bases each). The J call is in doubt because the DNA end fits TRBJ2-7 better. In germline, CDR1 is DFQATT, CDR2 SNEGSKA (reference sequence). The CDR3 has 16 amino acids. This CDR3 reads CSARGEQGLNTYEQYF. In DNA, the CDR3 is TGCAGTGCTAGAGGGGAACAGGGACTGAATACCTACGAGCAGTACTTC.

This clonotype was seen only a few times. This chain uses TRBV27 with TRBJ1-2; D is undetermined. Trimming stripped 5 bases from V and 3 bases from J, with 10 bases between. The V gene's germline CDR1 is MNHEY and CDR2 SMNVEV (reference sequence). CDR3 length: 13 residues. CDR3 region: CASSVLSDYGYTF. The DNA of the CDR3 is TGTGCCAGCAGTGTCCTTTCGGACTATGGCTACACCTTC.

This clonotype has only a few counts. The gene calls are TRBV2 and TRBJ2-7, with D uncertain. CDR3 length equals 14 residues. The ends were cut back, 5 bases at V and 4 bases at J, with 15 bases in the middle. CDR1 is SNHLY, CDR2 FYNNEI, per germline. CDR3 loop: CASSLGPLLYEQYF. The CDR3 nucleotides read TGTGCCAGCAGTTTGGGCCCTTTACTTTACGAGCAGTACTTC.

V usage is TRBV6-6 and J usage is TRBJ2-5; perhaps TRBD1 as D (6 bases). There are 15 residues in the CDR3. Germline CDR1 reads MNHNY; CDR2 reads SVGAGI (reference sequence). V lost 2 bases and J 2 bases, leaving 12 bases between the germline ends. CDR3 DNA sequence: TGTGCCAGCAGTTACGTCAGGGGTTTGCAAGAGACCCAGTACTTC. It specifies CASSYVRGLQETQYF.

This clonotype showed up just a few times. The rearrangement joins TRBV4-1 to TRBJ2-1; D is unclear. Germline V gives CDR1 MGHRA, CDR2 YSYEKL. The CDR3 length is 16 residues. Trimming cost V 0 bases and J 9 bases, with 18 bases left between them. The CDR3 coding sequence is TGCGCCAGCAGCCAAGAAAGCCCGAATTATAGGAGTGAGCAGTTCTTC. It specifies CASSQESPNYRSEQFF.

This clonotype was found a few times. Sequence at one end of the junction differs from germline and may be a read error. V and J are TRBV27 and TRBJ2-1; a weak D match, TRBD2 (5 bases). CDR1 is MNHEY and CDR2 is SMNVEV in the germline V gene (reference sequence). The CDR3 is 17 amino acids. This CDR3 is CASNLSPGMSSYNEQFF. DNA for the CDR3: TGTGCCAGCAATTTATCTCCGGGGATGAGCTCCTACAATGAGCAGTTCTTC.

The V gene is TRBV2, the J gene TRBJ2-2; D gene unclear. The length of the CDR3 is 14 residues. Germline CDR1 reads SNHLY; CDR2 reads FYNNEI. The V end was cut by 0 bases, the J end by 1 base, with 3 bases between. The CDR3 sequence: CASSEARNTGELFF. As DNA, the CDR3 is TGTGCCAGCAGTGAAGCTCGGAACACCGGGGAGCTGTTTTTT.

The CDR3: CASSLGQGWYEQYF. DNA of the CDR3: TGTGCCAGCAGCTTAGGCCAGGGTTGGTACGAGCAGTACTTC. This chain connects TRBV7-9 to TRBJ2-7; maybe TRBD1 (5 bases). CDR1 is SEHNR, CDR2 FQNEAQ, per germline (reference sequence). V gave up 1 base and J gave up 4 bases, with 11 bases separating them. The CDR3 loop spans 14 amino acids.

There are a few counts of this clonotype. V usage is TRBV20-1 and J usage is TRBJ2-5; TRBD2 matches at 15 bases. This CDR3 is 15 amino acids long. Germline lookup yields CDR1 DFQATT and CDR2 SNEGSKA (reference sequence). With V trimmed by 8 bases and J by 11 bases, 15 bases remained unmatched. The CDR3: CSTRGGTSGRNEQYF. The CDR3 region has the DNA TGCAGTACACGGGGGGGGACTAGCGGGAGGAATGAGCAGTACTTC.

In this sample, this clonotype turned up a few times. CDR3 region: CASPTPGHYEQYF. CDR3 coding DNA: TGTGCCAGCCCTACGCCGGGACACTACGAGCAGTACTTC. The chain links TRBV6-7 to TRBJ2-7; possibly TRBD1 for D (6 bases). TRBV6-7 is classed as an ORF, of uncertain function. Trimming took 8 bases from V and 3 from J, leaving 14 bases between them. This CDR3 contains 13 residues.